A selection of T cell receptor beta chains follows, all from one sample in a study of CD8+ T cells in alopecia areata. Only in-frame clones appear in the TCRdb table, and some are missing; sequencing was by immunoSEQ multiplex PCR. The sample lists over 120,000 clones, under 60% occurring once. The specimen was CD4+ T cells sorted from blood, collected at week 0. The receptors originated from a human donor with alopecia areata. Both conserved end residues are part of each CDR3. Fields, in order: J gene, D gene, V gene, clone size, CDR3 protein, CDR3 DNA. A D gene is named only where the DNA matches it firmly. Rows may omit the clone size; those that give it use once, few, many or a size class.

>TRBJ2-2|TRBD2|TRBV9|NA
CASSPGLAGNTGELFF
TGTGCCAGCAGCCCAGGACTAGCGGGTAACACCGGGGAGCTGTTTTTT
>TRBJ1-2|NA|TRBV6-1|NA
CASSENGNYGYTF
TGTGCCAGCAGTGAAAACGGGAACTATGGCTACACCTTC
>TRBJ1-6|TRBD1|TRBV18|NA
CASSPNWSTGAYNSPLHF
TGTGCCAGCTCGCCCAACTGGTCGACAGGGGCCTATAATTCACCCCTCCACTTT
>TRBJ1-4|NA|TRBV23-1|few
CASSQLRTTRSEKLFF
TGCGCCAGCAGTCAATTAAGGACGACACGGAGTGAAAAACTGTTTTTT
>TRBJ2-7|NA|TRBV7-2|NA
CASSLAGQGYYEQYF
TGTGCCAGCAGTCTAGCGGGACAGGGGTACTACGAGCAGTACTTC
>TRBJ1-1|NA|TRBV30|once
CAFGHQGTFRAFF
TGTGCCTTTGGGCATCAGGGAACCTTTAGGGCTTTCTTT
>TRBJ2-2|TRBD2|TRBV7-9|NA
CASSWQAGNAGELFF
TGTGCCAGCAGCTGGCAAGCGGGGAACGCCGGGGAGCTGTTTTTT
>TRBJ2-7|NA|TRBV29-1|NA
CSVDYGFRGEQYF
TGCAGCGTTGATTACGGTTTTAGGGGTGAGCAGTACTTC
>TRBJ2-5|NA|TRBV7-2|few
CASSSQETQYF
TGTGCCAGCAGCTCACAAGAGACCCAGTACTTC
>TRBJ2-7|NA|TRBV5-1|few
CASSLSATYEQYF
TGCGCCAGCAGCTTGTCCGCCACCTACGAGCAGTACTTC
>TRBJ2-7|NA|TRBV2|NA
CASSALQSYEQYF
TGTGCCAGCAGTGCCCTACAGTCCTACGAGCAGTACTTC
>TRBJ1-1|TRBD1|TRBV7-9|NA
CASRPGTVNTEAFF
TGTGCCAGCAGACCGGGGACAGTAAACACTGAAGCTTTCTTT
>TRBJ2-1|TRBD1|TRBV27|few
CASKSGGKNDEQFF
TGTGCCAGTAAGTCAGGGGGCAAGAATGATGAGCAGTTCTTC
>TRBJ2-1|TRBD1|TRBV29-1|NA
CSVEEGRGRSYNEQFF
TGCAGCGTTGAAGAGGGCAGGGGGCGATCCTACAATGAGCAGTTCTTC
>TRBJ1-1|NA|TRBV25-1|NA
CASSEYSRNTEAFF
TGTGCCAGCAGTGAATATTCCAGGAACACTGAAGCTTTCTTT
>TRBJ2-1|TRBD1|TRBV5-4|NA
CASSLTGGPYNEQFF
TGTGCCAGCAGTTTAACAGGGGGACCCTACAATGAGCAGTTCTTC
>TRBJ2-7|NA|TRBV18|NA
CASSPPGGYEQYF
TGTGCCAGCTCACCACCGGGGGGCTACGAGCAGTACTTC
>TRBJ2-5|TRBD1|TRBV29-1|NA
CSVKTGGETQYF
TGCAGCGTTAAGACAGGGGGAGAGACCCAGTACTTC
>TRBJ2-7|NA|TRBV29-1|NA
CSVVGRVGSEQYF
TGCAGCGTTGTCGGCAGGGTGGGCTCCGAGCAGTACTTC
>TRBJ2-7|NA|TRBV6-5|NA
CASSFRVVNSYEQYF
TGTGCCAGCAGTTTCAGGGTGGTCAACTCCTACGAGCAGTACTTC
>TRBJ1-5|NA|TRBV28|NA
CASSFGGNQPQHF
TGTGCCAGCAGTTTTGGAGGAAATCAGCCCCAGCATTTT
>TRBJ1-5|TRBD1|TRBV6-1|NA
CASSGPGTGSNQPQHF
TGTGCCAGCAGTGGTCCCGGGACAGGGAGCAATCAGCCCCAGCATTTT
>TRBJ2-1|NA|TRBV4-1|NA
CASSQIVGHPPYNEQFF
TGCGCCAGCAGCCAAATAGTTGGGCACCCACCCTACAATGAGCAGTTCTTC
>TRBJ1-6|NA|TRBV30|NA
CAWSVRITGKSYNSPLHF
TGTGCCTGGAGTGTACGGATCACAGGGAAGTCCTATAATTCACCCCTCCACTTT
>TRBJ1-2|NA|TRBV11-3|many
CASSAEGRLANYGYTF
TGTGCCAGCAGCGCCGAGGGACGCCTAGCTAACTATGGCTACACCTTC
>TRBJ2-6|TRBD1|TRBV7-2|NA
CASSLQGILTSGANVLTF
TGTGCCAGCAGCCTACAGGGGATACTCACCTCTGGGGCCAACGTCCTGACTTTC
>TRBJ2-2|NA|TRBV28|few
CASSLRGELFF
TGTGCCAGCAGTTTAAGGGGGGAGCTGTTTTTT
>TRBJ2-1|NA|TRBV5-6|NA
CASSPPGPNYNEQFF
TGTGCCAGCAGCCCACCGGGTCCCAACTACAATGAGCAGTTCTTC
>TRBJ2-3|TRBD1|TRBV7-8|NA
CASRRQGDTQYF
TGTGCCAGCAGGCGACAGGGAGATACGCAGTATTTT
>TRBJ2-2|TRBD1|TRBV25-1|NA
CASSPAPGQGTTGELFF
TGTGCCAGCAGTCCCGCTCCAGGACAGGGGACCACCGGGGAGCTGTTTTTT
>TRBJ2-4|TRBD2|TRBV30|NA
CAWSLAGGKNIQYF
TGTGCCTGGAGTTTAGCGGGGGGTAAAAACATTCAGTACTTC
>TRBJ2-5|TRBD2|TRBV4-1|NA
CASSLGLQETQYF
TGCGCCAGCAGTCTGGGACTACAAGAGACCCAGTACTTC
>TRBJ2-1|NA|TRBV20-1|NA
CSANNEQFF
TGCAGTGCTAACAATGAGCAGTTCTTC
>TRBJ2-3|NA|TRBV5-1|NA
CASSSTGSSTDTQYF
TGCGCCAGCAGCTCTACAGGGTCTAGCACAGATACGCAGTATTTT
>TRBJ2-3|NA|TRBV4-1|NA
CASSQTATDTQYF
TGCGCCAGCAGCCAAACAGCCACAGATACGCAGTATTTT
>TRBJ1-1|NA|TRBV19|NA
CASTYLPGHRNTEAFF
TGTGCCAGTACCTATCTTCCGGGACACAGAAACACTGAAGCTTTCTTT
>TRBJ2-7|TRBD1|TRBV11-3|NA
CASSPPGDRLSLRQYF
TGTGCCAGCAGCCCCCCTGGGGACAGGCTTTCTTTAAGGCAGTACTTC
>TRBJ1-2|NA|TRBV7-9|NA
CASSLGTANYGYTF
TGTGCCAGCAGCCTTGGGACGGCTAACTATGGCTACACCTTC
>TRBJ2-2|NA|TRBV4-3|NA
CASSRAGGGGYAGELFF
TGCGCCAGCAGCCGGGCAGGGGGAGGCGGGTACGCCGGGGAGCTGTTTTTT